Listed below are T cell receptor beta chains from one sample, sequenced in a study of cytotoxic CD8 clonotypes in ibrutinib-treated CLL. Libraries were prepared by immunoSEQ multiplex PCR; TCRdb keeps only in-frame clonotypes and omits some of them. The table lists some 200,000 clones, about four fifths of them singletons. Sequencing was performed on PBMCs, taken after 12 months of ibrutinib treatment. These TCRs come from a human donor with chronic lymphocytic leukemia. Both conserved end residues are part of each CDR3. The order of the fields is clone size, D gene, V gene, J gene, CDR3 DNA, CDR3 protein. The D gene is left open where the match is weak. Size tells how often a clone was seen (once, few, many) or the class of an expanded clone, and some rows leave it out.

.	.	TRBV2	TRBJ1-2	TGTGCCAGCAGTCCAACAGGGCTTTCAGGCTATGGCTACACCTTC	CASSPTGLSGYGYTF
.	TRBD2	TRBV6-1	TRBJ2-5	TGTGCCAGCAGTCGACTAGCGAACCCCCAAGAGACCCAGTACTTC	CASSRLANPQETQYF
.	.	TRBV6-6	TRBJ2-1	TGTGCCAGCAGCATACTAGCCGTACTCAATGAGCAGTTCTTC	CASSILAVLNEQFF
.	TRBD1	TRBV11-2	TRBJ2-3	TGTGCCAGCAGCCCTCTCCCCGGGACAGGGGGCTTAGGAGATACGCAGTATTTT	CASSPLPGTGGLGDTQYF
.	.	TRBV5-6	TRBJ2-7	TGTGCCAGCAGCGACCAGGGGTACGAGCAGTACTTC	CASSDQGYEQYF
.	.	TRBV28	TRBJ1-2	TGTGCCAGCAGTTTATGGCCCGGAAACTATGGCTACACCTTC	CASSLWPGNYGYTF
.	.	TRBV7-2	TRBJ1-3	TGTGCCAGCAGCCTCTTCAGGGGCTCTGGAAACACCATATATTTT	CASSLFRGSGNTIYF
many	.	TRBV2	TRBJ2-2	TGTGCCAGCATGGGGTTAAGGGGGGCAAACACCGGGGAGCTGTTTTTT	CASMGLRGANTGELFF
.	TRBD1	TRBV29-1	TRBJ2-1	TGCAGCGCTCAGACAGGGGGCATTAATGAGCAGTTCTTC	CSAQTGGINEQFF
.	.	TRBV28	TRBJ2-7	TGTGCCAGCAGTTTATCCGAGGGGGAGCAGTACTTC	CASSLSEGEQYF
.	TRBD1	TRBV27	TRBJ2-1	TGTGCCAGCAGGAGGACAGGGAACAATGAGCAGTTCTTC	CASRRTGNNEQFF
.	.	TRBV15	TRBJ1-1	TGTGCCACCACGGACGGCAACACTGAAGCTTTCTTT	CATTDGNTEAFF
.	.	TRBV5-1	TRBJ1-1	TGCGCCAGCAGCCCCCCCGGTCGGAACACTGAAGCTTTCTTT	CASSPPGRNTEAFF
.	.	TRBV5-6	TRBJ2-7	TGTGCCAGCAGCTCACAAATAGGCGAGCAGTACTTC	CASSSQIGEQYF
.	TRBD2	TRBV7-2	TRBJ2-2	TGTGCCAGCAGCTTTCAGGGACTAGCGGGGGCCGGGGAGCTGTTTTTT	CASSFQGLAGAGELFF
.	.	TRBV19	TRBJ2-7	TGTGCCAGTAGACCCCCCGGGACCTACGAGCAGTACTTC	CASRPPGTYEQYF
.	.	TRBV14	TRBJ1-1	TGTGCCAGCAGAGGAGGGGGGGAGCTTGAAGCTTTCTTT	CASRGGGELEAFF
.	.	TRBV6-1	TRBJ2-2	TGTGCCAAAAACAGGGTGATCGGGGAGCTGTTTTTT	CAKNRVIGELFF
.	.	TRBV6-5	TRBJ2-4	TGTGCCAGCAGTTACTCGGGGGGACTAGCCAAAAACATTCAGTACTTC	CASSYSGGLAKNIQYF
many	TRBD1	TRBV19	TRBJ1-3	TGTGCCAGTAGTAGGACAGGGGTCTCCGGAAACACCATATATTTT	CASSRTGVSGNTIYF
.	.	TRBV11-2	TRBJ2-2	TGTGCCAGCAGCTTGGGGGTATTAGGGAACACCGGGGAGCTGTTTTTT	CASSLGVLGNTGELFF
few	.	TRBV10-3	TRBJ1-2	TGTGCCATCAGTGATTTAAGGAGAGCTAACTATGGCTACACCTTC	CAISDLRRANYGYTF
.	TRBD2	TRBV2	TRBJ2-7	TGTGCCAGCAACGCGGGGGAACTCTACGAGCAGTACTTC	CASNAGELYEQYF
.	TRBD1	TRBV5-6	TRBJ2-1	TGTGCCAGCAGCCCCGGGACAGGGTACAATGAGCAGTTCTTC	CASSPGTGYNEQFF
.	TRBD1	TRBV6-5	TRBJ1-2	TGTGCCAGCAATAACAGGGGGCTCGGCTATGGCTACACCTTC	CASNNRGLGYGYTF
.	.	TRBV27	TRBJ1-6	TGTGCCAGCAGTTTGATTGAGGGTAGATCACCCCTCCACTTT	CASSLIEGRSPLHF
.	.	TRBV10-3	TRBJ2-5	TGTGCCATCAGTGATCGAGGGGAAATGGAGACCCAGTACTTC	CAISDRGEMETQYF
once	.	TRBV7-6	TRBJ2-1	TGTGCCAGCAGCCCAGTTGAGGGGGGCTCCTACAATGAGCAGTTCTTC	CASSPVEGGSYNEQFF
.	.	TRBV5-1	TRBJ2-6	TGCGCCAGCAGCTTGGGTCCAGACGGGTACTCTGGGGCCAACGTCCTGACTTTC	CASSLGPDGYSGANVLTF
.	TRBD2	TRBV11-2	TRBJ2-5	TGTGCCAGCAGCTCCCAGCGGGGGGGTGGGGAGACCCAGTACTTC	CASSSQRGGGETQYF
.	TRBD2	TRBV9	TRBJ2-1	TGTGCCAGCAGCGTAGGAATAGCGGGAGAGGCGTTCTTC	CASSVGIAGEAFF
.	.	TRBV29-1	TRBJ1-1	TGCAGCGCCCTAATGACAGCGAACACTGAAGCTTTCTTT	CSALMTANTEAFF
.	.	TRBV28	TRBJ1-5	TGTGCCAGCAGTACCCAGGGAGTCGAGAAGCCCCAGCATTTT	CASSTQGVEKPQHF
few	TRBD1	TRBV4-1	TRBJ2-7	TGCGCCAGCAGCCACCTACCGGGACAGGGGTCCGGGGACGAGCAGTACTTC	CASSHLPGQGSGDEQYF
.	TRBD2	TRBV28	TRBJ2-2	TGTGCCAGCAGTCGACTAGCGGGGAGGTATACCGGGGAGCTGTTTTTT	CASSRLAGRYTGELFF
.	.	TRBV10-3	TRBJ1-2	TGTGCCATCAGGGACATTTACTATGGCTACACCTTC	CAIRDIYYGYTF
.	.	TRBV9	TRBJ2-7	TGTGCCAGCAGCGTAGGTCTCGGGGCCCCCTACGAGCAGTACTTC	CASSVGLGAPYEQYF
.	.	TRBV28	TRBJ1-5	TGTGCCAGCAGTTCCGGGACTATGGGGAATCAGCCCCAGCATTTT	CASSSGTMGNQPQHF
once	.	TRBV19	TRBJ2-1	TGTGCCAGTAGTCGGGACTCCTACAATGAGCAGTTCTTC	CASSRDSYNEQFF
once	.	TRBV19	TRBJ1-1	TGTGCCAGTAGCCCGAGACCCCGGGTGACTGAAGCTTTCTTT	CASSPRPRVTEAFF
.	.	TRBV5-1	TRBJ2-7	TGCGCCAGCAGCTTTATCGGGGTCGAGCAGTACTTC	CASSFIGVEQYF
.	.	TRBV19	TRBJ2-1	TGTGCCAGTAGTATGTACGGGGGACCCTCCTACAATGAGCAGTTCTTC	CASSMYGGPSYNEQFF
.	TRBD1	TRBV5-1	TRBJ2-7	TGCGCCAGCAGCATACCCCGGGACAGGGGCGACTACGAGCAGTACTTC	CASSIPRDRGDYEQYF
.	.	TRBV5-1	TRBJ1-1	TGCGCCAGCAGCGCCGGATCGGGGTCGACTGAAGCTTTCTTT	CASSAGSGSTEAFF
few	.	TRBV6-5	TRBJ1-5	TGTGCCAGCAGCACTGGGGGGGAGCCCCAGCATTTT	CASSTGGEPQHF
many	.	TRBV19	TRBJ1-2	TGTGCCAGTAGTACCGCGACCGGCAGGGGAAGGGGTGGCTACACCTTC	CASSTATGRGRGGYTF
few	.	TRBV10-3	TRBJ1-2	TGTGCCATCAGTGAGTCGGGGGGCGGCTACACCTTC	CAISESGGGYTF
.	.	TRBV1	TRBJ2-7	TGCACCAGCAGCCAAGATCAAAGTCTAGCGGGTCCCTTCCTCCTCTACGAGCAGTACTTC	CTSSQDQSLAGPFLLYEQYF
once	.	TRBV10-2	TRBJ2-3	TGCGCCAGCAGTGTTCCCCCGCTAGGCAGGGATCTCACAGATACGCAGTATTTT	CASSVPPLGRDLTDTQYF
once	TRBD2	TRBV19	TRBJ2-3	TGTGCCACCTCCGCCGGGACTAGCGGGAGGGAAGATACGCAGTATTTT	CATSAGTSGREDTQYF
.	.	TRBV15	TRBJ1-5	TGTGCCACCAACTCGGAGGGGAGTAGCAATCAGCCCCAGCATTTT	CATNSEGSSNQPQHF
.	TRBD1	TRBV6-6	TRBJ2-7	TGTGCCAGCAGGCTAACCGGGACAGGGGCCTACGAGCAGTACTTC	CASRLTGTGAYEQYF
many	TRBD2	TRBV11-2	TRBJ2-5	TGTGCCAGCAGCTTGGGCGGGGGCCAAGAGACCCAGTACTTC	CASSLGGGQETQYF